A single sample is the source of the 28 T cell receptor beta chains below, sequenced in a study of siplizumab effects on memory and regulatory T cells. The method was immunoSEQ multiplex PCR; TCRdb's version includes in-frame clones alone and lacks a portion of them. Of approximately 91,000 clones in the sample, over 90% were seen once. The specimen was CD8+ T cells sorted from blood. Receptor source: a human donor in good health.

The chain links TRBV9 to TRBJ2-5; 7 nucleotides match TRBD1. The CDR3 is 14 amino acids. Germline values: CDR1 SGDLS, CDR2 YYNGEE. V was clipped by 0 bases and J by 3 bases; unmatched bases: 2. CDR3 nucleotides: TGTGCCAGCAGCGTAGACACAGGGGAAGAGACCCAGTACTTC. As protein: CASSVDTGEETQYF.

Here the CDR3 reads CASTPWGATEQFF. DNA of the CDR3: TGTGCCAGCACCCCCTGGGGAGCGACTGAGCAGTTCTTC. The chain couples TRBV28 to TRBJ2-1; tentatively, D is TRBD2 (5 bases). The length of the CDR3 is 13 residues. Trimming took off 7 bases at V and 9 bases at J, with 16 bases between the two ends. The germline V gene has CDR1 MDHEN and CDR2 SYDVKM.

The rearrangement joins TRBV2 to TRBJ2-5; 7 nucleotides line up with TRBD2. Losses at the gene ends were 0 bases for V and 4 bases for J; bases not matched to a gene: 2. This CDR3 region has 14 residues. Germline V gene data show CDR1 as SNHLY and CDR2 as FYNNEI. The chain's CDR3 is CASSEAASGETQYF. In DNA, the CDR3 is TGTGCCAGCAGTGAAGCTGCTAGCGGAGAGACCCAGTACTTC. Using reference TRBV2 and TRBJ2-5 for the parts outside the CDR3, the full variable domain is EPEVTQTPSHQVTQMGQEVILRCVPISNHLYFYWYRQILGQKVEFLVSFYNNEISEKSEIFDDQFSVERPDGSNFTLKIRSTKLEDSAMYFCASSEAASGETQYFGPGTRLLVL.

This clone has only one observation. The chain is built from TRBV29-1 and TRBJ2-1; the D gene is possibly TRBD2 (6 bases). Germline V gene sequence: CDR1 SQVTM, CDR2 ANQGSEA. Trimming pared 2 bases from V and 3 bases from J, leaving 8 bases between. CDR3 size: 13 residues. The CDR3 DNA is TGCAGCGTTGAACTAGCGAACTACAATGAGCAGTTCTTC. Its translation is CSVELANYNEQFF.

V and J are TRBV5-6 and TRBJ2-4; D not certain. This CDR3 comprises 12 residues. Germline loops: CDR1 SGHDT, CDR2 YYEEEE. V was pared by 4 bases and J by 7 bases, with 9 bases between. The CDR3 region has the DNA TGTGCCAGCAGCCCTTTGGGTAACATTCAGTACTTC. Its protein product is CASSPLGNIQYF.

The chain joins TRBV7-6 to TRBJ2-3, with 7 bases that match TRBD2. Losses at the gene ends were 4 bases for V and 1 base for J; bases not matched to a gene: 5. The CDR3 is made up of 15 amino acids. CDR1 SGHVS and CDR2 FNYEAQ come from the germline V gene. CDR3 coding DNA: TGTGCCAGCAGCTCGTGGCTAGCGGGCACAGATACGCAGTATTTT. The encoded protein is CASSSWLAGTDTQYF.

The rearrangement uses TRBV6-5 and TRBJ2-7; D perhaps matches TRBD2 (5 bases). The V end was cut by 1 base, the J end by 5 bases, with 9 bases between. The V gene's germline CDR1 is MNHEY and CDR2 SVGAGI. CDR3 length: 13 residues. The CDR3 here is CASSYYATNEQYF. The CDR3 DNA follows: TGTGCCAGCAGTTACTACGCGACTAACGAGCAGTACTTC.

This chain uses TRBV19 with TRBJ2-1; 8 bases align to TRBD1. CDR1 and CDR2 from the germline V gene are LNHDA and SQIVND (reference sequence). V shed 4 bases and J 7 bases; nucleotides not matched to a gene: 12. The CDR3 runs 16 residues. The CDR3 DNA reads as TGTGCCAGTAGTACGGATGGACAGGGAAGCGGGAATGAGCAGTTCTTC. Protein sequence: CASSTDGQGSGNEQFF.

V and J are TRBV7-9 and TRBJ2-7, with D possibly TRBD1 on 5 matching bases. V gave up 5 bases and J gave up 5 bases, with 19 bases separating them. Germline CDR1 SEHNR, CDR2 FQNEAQ (reference sequence). This CDR3 has 15 residues. The CDR3 is CASSMSRAGYNEQYF. The CDR3 nucleotides are TGTGCCAGCAGCATGTCCAGGGCAGGGTACAACGAGCAGTACTTC.

The chain combines TRBV6-1 with TRBJ2-7, with TRBD2 identical over 8 bases. Trimming cost V 7 bases and J 4 bases; bases outside gene matches: 12. The CDR3 extends over 15 amino acids. The germline CDR1 and CDR2 sequences are MNHNS and SASEGT. The CDR3, as DNA: TGTGCCAGCAACAACATCCCAGCGGGGGAATACGAGCAGTACTTC. Protein: CASNNIPAGEYEQYF.

The chain employs TRBV6-5 and TRBJ1-2, with TRBD1 as a possible D gene (6 bases). CDR1 MNHEY and CDR2 SVGAGI come from the germline V gene. The germline V and J ends were trimmed by 2 bases and 4 bases, with 17 bases remaining between them. The CDR3 is made up of 16 amino acids. CDR3 sequence reads: CASSYVGGHPSYGYTF. CDR3 in DNA: TGTGCCAGCAGTTACGTAGGGGGTCACCCCAGCTATGGCTACACCTTC.

The V gene is TRBV2, the J gene TRBJ2-3; D not certain. This CDR3 spans 12 amino acids. Germline CDR1 is SNHLY and CDR2 is FYNNEI. The germline V and J ends were trimmed by 6 bases and 2 bases, with 6 bases remaining between them. The CDR3: CASRVPTDTQYF. The CDR3 DNA sequence: TGTGCCAGCAGAGTACCCACAGATACGCAGTATTTT.

Concerning this clone: Other DNA sequences in the sample encode the same CDR3. The chain employs TRBV27 and TRBJ2-7; a weak D match, TRBD2 (6 bases). Germline V gene lookup returns CDR1 MNHEY and CDR2 SMNVEV (reference sequence). The germline V and J ends were trimmed by 1 base and 2 bases, with 12 bases remaining between them. CDR3 length equals 15 residues. The CDR3 coding sequence is TGTGCCAGCAGTTTATTAGGGCGGGATACCTACGAGCAGTACTTC. As protein: CASSLLGRDTYEQYF.

The chain employs TRBV29-1 and TRBJ2-2; D tentatively reads TRBD1 or TRBD2 (5 bases each). Between the trimmed V and J ends, which lost 6 bases and 1 base, there was a span of 9 bases. Germline V gene lookup returns CDR1 SQVTM and CDR2 ANQGSEA. The CDR3 runs to 13 residues. CDR3: CSVGTVNTGELFF. The CDR3 region has the DNA TGCAGCGTCGGGACCGTGAACACCGGGGAGCTGTTTTTT.

The V and J genes are TRBV5-1 and TRBJ2-7, with D tentatively TRBD1 (5 bases). Germline CDR1 is SGHRS and CDR2 is YFSETQ. The CDR3 contains 16 residues. Between the trimmed V and J ends, which lost 4 bases and 0 bases, there was a span of 17 bases. The CDR3 DNA is TGCGCCAGCAGCCCCCATTCCCGGACATCCTCCTACGAGCAGTACTTC. Its protein product is CASSPHSRTSSYEQYF.

In this sample, this clone turned up once. This chain joins TRBV2 and TRBJ1-2, with 10 bases lining up with TRBD1. The CDR3 is made up of 14 amino acids. From germline, CDR1 is SNHLY and CDR2 FYNNEI. The junction had 6 bases not matched to a gene; V was cut back by 8 bases and J by 3 bases. The CDR3 loop is CASDRGPVYYGYTF. DNA for the CDR3: TGTGCCAGCGACAGGGGGCCCGTTTACTATGGCTACACCTTC.

V gene TRBV9 combines with J gene TRBJ1-1, with TRBD1 matching 8 bases. The V and J ends lost 2 bases and 1 base, in that order; junction bases with no gene match: 1. The germline V gene has CDR1 SGDLS and CDR2 YYNGEE. The CDR3 contains 14 residues. The CDR3 is CASSVGQGNTEAFF. The CDR3 DNA follows: TGTGCCAGCAGCGTCGGACAGGGGAACACTGAAGCTTTCTTT. Full variable domain (outside the CDR3, taken from reference TRBV9 and TRBJ1-1): DSGVTQTPKHLITATGQRVTLRCSPRSGDLSVYWYQQSLDQGLQFLIQYYNGEERAKGNILERFSAQQFPDLHSELNLSSLELGDSALYFCASSVGQGNTEAFFGQGTRLTVV.

The chain employs TRBV7-2 and TRBJ2-1; no definite D call. Germline assignment: CDR1 SGHTA and CDR2 FQGNSA. V was cut by 1 base and J by 5 bases, with 18 bases left in between. The CDR3 extends over 17 amino acids. The CDR3 sequence: CASSLDFMGSENNEQFF. The CDR3, as DNA: TGTGCCAGCAGCTTAGATTTTATGGGTTCAGAAAACAATGAGCAGTTCTTC.

The rearrangement links TRBV27 to TRBJ2-6; no clear D gene. Trimming cost V 2 bases and J 0 bases, with 5 bases left between them. CDR3 length: 15 residues. Germline assignment: CDR1 MNHEY and CDR2 SMNVEV (reference sequence). This chain's CDR3 is CASSLTSSGANVLTF. For the CDR3, the DNA is TGTGCCAGCAGTTTAACCAGCTCTGGGGCCAACGTCCTGACTTTC.

The chain combines TRBV9 with TRBJ1-2; D gene uncertain. This CDR3 has 13 residues. The germline V gene encodes CDR1 SGDLS and CDR2 YYNGEE. Trimming stripped 3 bases from V and 5 bases from J, with 11 bases between. The CDR3 bases are TGTGCCAGCAGCGCCTCAGACTATTATGGCTACACCTTC. As protein: CASSASDYYGYTF.

The V gene is TRBV7-9, the J gene TRBJ2-2, with D uncertain. The CDR3 has 13 amino acids. V was clipped by 4 bases and J by 3 bases, with 6 bases between them. Germline V lookup: CDR1 SEHNR, CDR2 FQNEAQ (reference sequence). The CDR3 nucleotides are TGTGCCAGCAGCTCCCAGGACACCGGGGAGCTGTTTTTT. Protein: CASSSQDTGELFF.

The CDR3: CASSTGRYGYTF. CDR3 bases: TGCGCCAGCAGTACGGGGCGCTATGGCTACACCTTC. The chain joins TRBV10-2 to TRBJ1-2; D possibly corresponds to TRBD1 (5 bases). V was shortened by 5 bases and J by 4 bases, with 8 bases between the two germline ends. The CDR3 loop spans 12 amino acids. CDR1 is WSHSY and CDR2 is SAAADI in the germline V gene.

The CDR3, as DNA: TGTGCCAGCAGTCCCGGACCTTACACAGATACGCAGTATTTT. This gives the protein CASSPGPYTDTQYF. J is TRBJ2-3 and V is TRBV6-5; D remains ambiguous. CDR1 and CDR2 from the germline V gene are MNHEY and SVGAGI. The germline V and J ends were trimmed by 5 bases and 2 bases, with 11 bases remaining between them. This CDR3 region has 14 residues.

The V gene is TRBV9, the J gene TRBJ2-5; TRBD2 agrees at 7 bases. Per the germline V gene, CDR1 is SGDLS and CDR2 is YYNGEE. Trimming cost V 0 bases and J 1 base; bases outside gene matches: 0. CDR3 length: 14 residues. This CDR3 reads CASSVASGQETQYF. CDR3 in DNA: TGTGCCAGCAGCGTAGCTAGCGGCCAAGAGACCCAGTACTTC.

The chain joins TRBV11-2 to TRBJ1-2; 7 bases map to TRBD1. The CDR3 sequence is 13 residues long. Losses at the gene ends were 7 bases for V and 2 bases for J; bases not matched to a gene: 4. Looked up from germline, CDR1 is SGHAT and CDR2 is FQNNGV. The CDR3 reads CASTETGNYGYTF. The CDR3 DNA reads as TGTGCCAGCACCGAGACAGGGAACTATGGCTACACCTTC.

The chain couples TRBV20-1 to TRBJ2-5; no clear D. Germline CDR1 and CDR2: DFQATT and SNEGSKA (reference sequence). The V end lost 7 bases, the J end lost 5 bases, and 2 bases lay between the germline ends. This CDR3 is 8 amino acids long. The CDR3 here is CSGETQYF. The CDR3 region has the DNA TGCAGTGGTGAGACCCAGTACTTC.

The rearrangement uses TRBV2 and TRBJ2-5; 7 bases are shared with TRBD1. Germline V gene data show CDR1 as SNHLY and CDR2 as FYNNEI. The junction had 5 bases not matched to a gene; V was cut back by 2 bases and J by 5 bases. This CDR3 has 14 residues. The chain's CDR3 is CASSERTGRETQYF. As DNA, the CDR3 is TGTGCCAGCAGTGAACGGACAGGAAGGGAGACCCAGTACTTC.

The J gene is TRBJ2-3, the V gene TRBV6-5, with a weak D call TRBD2 (5 bases). Trimming cost V 0 bases and J 3 bases, with 10 bases left between them. The CDR3 length is 15 residues. Germline CDR1 is MNHEY and CDR2 is SVGAGI. The CDR3 here is CASSYSRLQTDTQYF. The CDR3 bases are TGTGCCAGCAGTTACTCGCGACTACAGACAGATACGCAGTATTTT.